These T cell receptor beta chains were read from a single sample in a study of regulatory T cells in long-lasting Graves disease. MiXCR, run by TCRdb on the multiplex PCR reads, gives a single entry per CDR3 protein. The sample contains 300,000 to 350,000 distinct CDR3 sequences, 15% to 20% of which appear only once. The sequencing here drew on peripheral blood mononuclear cells (PBMCs), taken when the disease was refractory, from a patient treated with antithyroid drugs. These receptors came from a female donor with Graves disease. The CDR3 runs from the conserved cysteine through the conserved F or W. Fields, in order: clone size, J gene, D gene, V gene, CDR3 protein, CDR3 DNA. A D gene is named only where the DNA matches it firmly. A row's size may be missing; if present it is once, few, many or a size class.

few,TRBJ1-3,-,TRBV6-1,CASTVGLSSGNTMYF,TGTGCCAGCACGGTCGGACTCAGCTCTGGAAACACCATGTATTTT
many,TRBJ2-5,-,TRBV7-8,CASSPTPWVSGDGNQETQYF,TGTGCCAGCAGTCCAACCCCCTGGGTTAGCGGCGACGGTAACCAAGAGACCCAGTACTTC
many,TRBJ1-1,-,TRBV5-1,CASNKGGGNTEAFF,TGCGCCAGCAACAAAGGCGGGGGGAACACTGAAGCTTTCTTT
-,TRBJ1-5,-,TRBV5-5,CASSLGPGVEPQHF,TGTGCCAGCAGCTTGGGCCCCGGGGTGGAGCCCCAGCATTTT
many,TRBJ1-5,-,TRBV12-3/TRBV12-4,CASRAPGLSQPQHF,TGTGCCAGCAGGGCCCCAGGGTTGTCGCAGCCCCAGCATTTT
many,TRBJ1-4,-,TRBV7-8,CASSRGEKLFF,TGTGCCAGCAGCCGGGGAGAAAAACTGTTTTTT
many,TRBJ2-5,TRBD2,TRBV3-1,CASRREAGVLETQYF,TGTGCCAGCAGAAGAGAAGCGGGAGTTTTGGAGACCCAGTACTTC
many,TRBJ2-7,TRBD1,TRBV2,CASRFDRAIGEQYF,TGTGCCAGCCGCTTCGACAGGGCAATCGGCGAGCAGTACTTC
few,TRBJ2-2,-,TRBV6-1,CASSEIRATGELFF,TGTGCCAGCAGTGAAATCCGGGCCACCGGGGAGCTGTTTTTT
-,TRBJ2-7,TRBD2,TRBV5-6,CASSDGLAPYEQYF,TGTGCCAGCAGCGACGGACTAGCCCCCTACGAGCAGTACTTC
few,TRBJ2-7,-,TRBV11-2,CASSQGPGEIYEQYF,TGTGCCAGCAGCCAGGGACCGGGGGAGATCTACGAGCAGTACTTC
-,TRBJ2-2,TRBD1,TRBV5-6,CASSRQGSRLKNTGELFF,TGTGCCAGCAGCAGACAGGGTTCCCGATTAAAGAACACCGGGGAGCTGTTTTTT
many,TRBJ1-2,TRBD1,TRBV12-3/TRBV12-4,CASSLTGGGYGYTF,TGTGCCAGCAGTCTCACAGGGGGCGGCTATGGCTACACCTTC
many,TRBJ1-5,-,TRBV4-3,CASSQDGPISQPQHF,TGCGCCAGCAGCCAAGATGGGCCCATTTCTCAGCCCCAGCATTTT
few,TRBJ2-7,TRBD1,TRBV27,CASRWTGGHYEQYF,TGTGCCAGCAGATGGACAGGGGGCCACTACGAGCAGTACTTC
-,TRBJ2-6,-,TRBV7-9,CASTMRGWDSGANVLTF,TGTGCCAGCACCATGCGGGGTTGGGACTCTGGGGCCAACGTCCTGACTTTC
-,TRBJ1-2,TRBD1,TRBV7-9,CASSLTEATGVKDYTF,TGTGCCAGCAGCTTAACCGAGGCGACAGGGGTGAAAGACTACACCTTC
-,TRBJ2-5,-,TRBV6-2/TRBV6-3,CASSTRTRKETQYF,TGTGCCAGCAGTACCCGGACCCGGAAAGAGACCCAGTACTTC
-,TRBJ2-1,-,TRBV30,CAWGRGPLRNEQFF,TGTGCCTGGGGACGGGGACCCCTTCGTAATGAGCAGTTCTTC
many,TRBJ2-7,-,TRBV6-1,CASKGTPTYEQYF,TGTGCCAGCAAAGGGACACCTACCTACGAGCAGTACTTC
few,TRBJ1-5,-,TRBV6-9,CASSYLGNQPQHF,TGTGCCAGCAGTTACTTGGGCAATCAGCCCCAGCATTTT
many,TRBJ1-5,-,TRBV6-1,CASTQSPGDQPQHF,TGTGCCAGCACCCAAAGCCCAGGGGATCAGCCCCAGCATTTT
many,TRBJ2-7,-,TRBV7-8,CASSLGTYRDPYEQYF,TGTGCCAGCAGCTTAGGTACCTACCGGGACCCCTACGAGCAGTACTTC
many,TRBJ1-1,-,TRBV3-1,CASSQESQSGAFF,TGTGCCAGCAGCCAAGAGTCGCAGTCAGGAGCTTTCTTT
few,TRBJ2-7,-,TRBV10-3,CAIKAGQNSYEQYF,TGTGCCATCAAGGCTGGACAGAACTCCTACGAGCAGTACTTC
many,TRBJ2-7,TRBD2,TRBV6-1,CASRTSGNREQYF,TGTGCCAGCAGGACTAGCGGGAATCGCGAGCAGTACTTC
many,TRBJ2-2,-,TRBV27,CASSLFHRSRGSGGHGELFF,TGTGCCAGCAGTTTATTTCACCGGTCACGGGGAAGCGGAGGGCACGGGGAGCTGTTTTTT
-,TRBJ1-3,-,TRBV7-7,CASSPGTPGNTIYF,TGTGCTAGCAGCCCCGGGACCCCTGGAAACACCATATATTTT
many,TRBJ1-2,-,TRBV7-6,CASSLDTAGLYGYTF,TGTGCCAGCAGCTTAGATACGGCAGGGCTCTATGGCTACACCTTC
many,TRBJ2-7,-,TRBV5-6,CASSRGWDEQYF,TGTGCCAGCAGCCGCGGGTGGGACGAGCAGTACTTC
many,TRBJ2-2,-,TRBV28,CASSLSSLGWTVPTGELFF,TGTGCCAGCAGTTTATCCTCACTGGGTTGGACAGTACCGACCGGGGAGCTGTTTTTT
once,TRBJ2-3,TRBD2,TRBV4-3,CASSQSAGPSKDTQYF,TGCGCCAGCAGCCAGTCAGCGGGACCCAGCAAAGATACGCAGTATTTT
few,TRBJ2-5,-,TRBV19,CASSSGEQETQYF,TGTGCCAGTAGTAGCGGGGAACAAGAGACCCAGTACTTC
many,TRBJ2-2,TRBD1,TRBV6-1,CASRRTGNTGELFF,TGTGCCAGCAGGCGGACAGGGAACACCGGGGAGCTGTTTTTT
many,TRBJ1-5,-,TRBV6-2/TRBV6-3,CASSYAGADNQPQHF,TGTGCCAGCAGTTACGCCGGGGCCGACAATCAGCCCCAGCATTTT
many,TRBJ1-1,-,TRBV12-3/TRBV12-4,CASSLGQGNTEAFF,TGTGCCAGCAGCTTAGGGCAGGGGAACACTGAAGCTTTCTTT
few,TRBJ2-7,-,TRBV15,CATSRGGGLRVGSYEQYF,TGTGCCACCAGCCGGGGCGGCGGCTTGCGGGTAGGGTCCTACGAGCAGTACTTC
many,TRBJ2-7,-,TRBV29-1,CSVEDGPGYGQYF,TGCAGCGTTGAAGATGGCCCAGGGTACGGGCAGTACTTC
many,TRBJ2-6,TRBD1,TRBV28,CASSRQGSGANVLTF,TGTGCCAGCAGCCGACAGGGATCAGGGGCCAACGTCCTGACTTTC
few,TRBJ2-2,TRBD2,TRBV9,CASSVRGRGGNTGELFF,TGTGCCAGCAGCGTAAGGGGTCGGGGGGGTAACACCGGGGAGCTGTTTTTT
many,TRBJ2-7,-,TRBV7-9,CASSLAGVSYEQYF,TGTGCCAGCAGCTTAGCGGGGGTGTCCTACGAGCAGTACTTC
many,TRBJ2-7,-,TRBV28,CASSFQDYEQYF,TGTGCCAGCAGTTTCCAGGACTACGAGCAGTACTTC
many,TRBJ1-6,TRBD1,TRBV12-3/TRBV12-4,CASSFQQGKNSPLHF,TGTGCCAGCAGTTTCCAACAGGGGAAGAATTCACCCCTCCACTTT
-,TRBJ1-3,-,TRBV7-8,CASSLEVAGNTIYF,TGTGCCAGCAGCTTAGAGGTAGCTGGAAACACCATATATTTT
many,TRBJ1-1,-,TRBV12-3/TRBV12-4,CASSRDWLGAFF,TGTGCCAGCAGCAGGGACTGGCTGGGAGCTTTCTTT
many,TRBJ1-2,TRBD1,TRBV12-3/TRBV12-4,CASSDRGAGGYTF,TGTGCCAGCTCGGACAGGGGGGCCGGTGGCTACACCTTC
few,TRBJ1-4,TRBD1,TRBV6-1,CASSGQVGEKLFF,TGTGCCAGCAGCGGACAGGTGGGAGAAAAACTGTTTTTT
few,TRBJ1-4,-,TRBV4-1,CASSQFSADGEKLFF,TGCGCCAGCAGCCAATTTTCTGCAGATGGTGAAAAACTGTTTTTT
few,TRBJ2-4,TRBD2,TRBV6-2/TRBV6-3,CASSSTSGVGNIQYF,TGTGCCAGCAGTTCGACTAGCGGGGTGGGAAACATTCAGTACTTC
many,TRBJ2-5,TRBD2,TRBV27,CASSSPSRGVLRAQYF,TGTGCCAGCAGTTCCCCTTCGCGGGGGGTCCTACGAGCCCAGTACTTC
many,TRBJ2-5,TRBD1,TRBV10-3,CAISVQGVQSETQYF,TGTGCCATCAGTGTACAGGGGGTTCAGTCGGAGACCCAGTACTTC
-,TRBJ1-5,-,TRBV18,CASSDYRFPGAGQPQHF,TGTGCCAGCTCCGATTATAGATTCCCCGGGGCCGGTCAGCCCCAGCATTTT
many,TRBJ2-7,TRBD1,TRBV5-1,CASSHTGQSGEQYF,TGTGCCAGCAGCCATACGGGACAGTCGGGCGAGCAGTACTTC
-,TRBJ2-2,-,TRBV7-2,CASSLTRSTGELFF,TGTGCCAGCAGCTTAACGCGCTCCACCGGGGAGCTGTTTTTT
many,TRBJ1-1,-,TRBV27,CASSFRGASEAFF,TGTGCCAGCAGTTTTCGAGGGGCGTCTGAAGCTTTCTTT
few,TRBJ1-1,TRBD1,TRBV18,CASSPETGGEAFF,TGTGCCAGCTCACCCGAGACAGGGGGAGAGGCTTTCTTT
-,TRBJ2-7,-,TRBV11-3,CASSSNLWGTGRYEQYF,TGTGCCAGCAGCTCAAACCTCTGGGGGACCGGGCGCTACGAGCAGTACTTC